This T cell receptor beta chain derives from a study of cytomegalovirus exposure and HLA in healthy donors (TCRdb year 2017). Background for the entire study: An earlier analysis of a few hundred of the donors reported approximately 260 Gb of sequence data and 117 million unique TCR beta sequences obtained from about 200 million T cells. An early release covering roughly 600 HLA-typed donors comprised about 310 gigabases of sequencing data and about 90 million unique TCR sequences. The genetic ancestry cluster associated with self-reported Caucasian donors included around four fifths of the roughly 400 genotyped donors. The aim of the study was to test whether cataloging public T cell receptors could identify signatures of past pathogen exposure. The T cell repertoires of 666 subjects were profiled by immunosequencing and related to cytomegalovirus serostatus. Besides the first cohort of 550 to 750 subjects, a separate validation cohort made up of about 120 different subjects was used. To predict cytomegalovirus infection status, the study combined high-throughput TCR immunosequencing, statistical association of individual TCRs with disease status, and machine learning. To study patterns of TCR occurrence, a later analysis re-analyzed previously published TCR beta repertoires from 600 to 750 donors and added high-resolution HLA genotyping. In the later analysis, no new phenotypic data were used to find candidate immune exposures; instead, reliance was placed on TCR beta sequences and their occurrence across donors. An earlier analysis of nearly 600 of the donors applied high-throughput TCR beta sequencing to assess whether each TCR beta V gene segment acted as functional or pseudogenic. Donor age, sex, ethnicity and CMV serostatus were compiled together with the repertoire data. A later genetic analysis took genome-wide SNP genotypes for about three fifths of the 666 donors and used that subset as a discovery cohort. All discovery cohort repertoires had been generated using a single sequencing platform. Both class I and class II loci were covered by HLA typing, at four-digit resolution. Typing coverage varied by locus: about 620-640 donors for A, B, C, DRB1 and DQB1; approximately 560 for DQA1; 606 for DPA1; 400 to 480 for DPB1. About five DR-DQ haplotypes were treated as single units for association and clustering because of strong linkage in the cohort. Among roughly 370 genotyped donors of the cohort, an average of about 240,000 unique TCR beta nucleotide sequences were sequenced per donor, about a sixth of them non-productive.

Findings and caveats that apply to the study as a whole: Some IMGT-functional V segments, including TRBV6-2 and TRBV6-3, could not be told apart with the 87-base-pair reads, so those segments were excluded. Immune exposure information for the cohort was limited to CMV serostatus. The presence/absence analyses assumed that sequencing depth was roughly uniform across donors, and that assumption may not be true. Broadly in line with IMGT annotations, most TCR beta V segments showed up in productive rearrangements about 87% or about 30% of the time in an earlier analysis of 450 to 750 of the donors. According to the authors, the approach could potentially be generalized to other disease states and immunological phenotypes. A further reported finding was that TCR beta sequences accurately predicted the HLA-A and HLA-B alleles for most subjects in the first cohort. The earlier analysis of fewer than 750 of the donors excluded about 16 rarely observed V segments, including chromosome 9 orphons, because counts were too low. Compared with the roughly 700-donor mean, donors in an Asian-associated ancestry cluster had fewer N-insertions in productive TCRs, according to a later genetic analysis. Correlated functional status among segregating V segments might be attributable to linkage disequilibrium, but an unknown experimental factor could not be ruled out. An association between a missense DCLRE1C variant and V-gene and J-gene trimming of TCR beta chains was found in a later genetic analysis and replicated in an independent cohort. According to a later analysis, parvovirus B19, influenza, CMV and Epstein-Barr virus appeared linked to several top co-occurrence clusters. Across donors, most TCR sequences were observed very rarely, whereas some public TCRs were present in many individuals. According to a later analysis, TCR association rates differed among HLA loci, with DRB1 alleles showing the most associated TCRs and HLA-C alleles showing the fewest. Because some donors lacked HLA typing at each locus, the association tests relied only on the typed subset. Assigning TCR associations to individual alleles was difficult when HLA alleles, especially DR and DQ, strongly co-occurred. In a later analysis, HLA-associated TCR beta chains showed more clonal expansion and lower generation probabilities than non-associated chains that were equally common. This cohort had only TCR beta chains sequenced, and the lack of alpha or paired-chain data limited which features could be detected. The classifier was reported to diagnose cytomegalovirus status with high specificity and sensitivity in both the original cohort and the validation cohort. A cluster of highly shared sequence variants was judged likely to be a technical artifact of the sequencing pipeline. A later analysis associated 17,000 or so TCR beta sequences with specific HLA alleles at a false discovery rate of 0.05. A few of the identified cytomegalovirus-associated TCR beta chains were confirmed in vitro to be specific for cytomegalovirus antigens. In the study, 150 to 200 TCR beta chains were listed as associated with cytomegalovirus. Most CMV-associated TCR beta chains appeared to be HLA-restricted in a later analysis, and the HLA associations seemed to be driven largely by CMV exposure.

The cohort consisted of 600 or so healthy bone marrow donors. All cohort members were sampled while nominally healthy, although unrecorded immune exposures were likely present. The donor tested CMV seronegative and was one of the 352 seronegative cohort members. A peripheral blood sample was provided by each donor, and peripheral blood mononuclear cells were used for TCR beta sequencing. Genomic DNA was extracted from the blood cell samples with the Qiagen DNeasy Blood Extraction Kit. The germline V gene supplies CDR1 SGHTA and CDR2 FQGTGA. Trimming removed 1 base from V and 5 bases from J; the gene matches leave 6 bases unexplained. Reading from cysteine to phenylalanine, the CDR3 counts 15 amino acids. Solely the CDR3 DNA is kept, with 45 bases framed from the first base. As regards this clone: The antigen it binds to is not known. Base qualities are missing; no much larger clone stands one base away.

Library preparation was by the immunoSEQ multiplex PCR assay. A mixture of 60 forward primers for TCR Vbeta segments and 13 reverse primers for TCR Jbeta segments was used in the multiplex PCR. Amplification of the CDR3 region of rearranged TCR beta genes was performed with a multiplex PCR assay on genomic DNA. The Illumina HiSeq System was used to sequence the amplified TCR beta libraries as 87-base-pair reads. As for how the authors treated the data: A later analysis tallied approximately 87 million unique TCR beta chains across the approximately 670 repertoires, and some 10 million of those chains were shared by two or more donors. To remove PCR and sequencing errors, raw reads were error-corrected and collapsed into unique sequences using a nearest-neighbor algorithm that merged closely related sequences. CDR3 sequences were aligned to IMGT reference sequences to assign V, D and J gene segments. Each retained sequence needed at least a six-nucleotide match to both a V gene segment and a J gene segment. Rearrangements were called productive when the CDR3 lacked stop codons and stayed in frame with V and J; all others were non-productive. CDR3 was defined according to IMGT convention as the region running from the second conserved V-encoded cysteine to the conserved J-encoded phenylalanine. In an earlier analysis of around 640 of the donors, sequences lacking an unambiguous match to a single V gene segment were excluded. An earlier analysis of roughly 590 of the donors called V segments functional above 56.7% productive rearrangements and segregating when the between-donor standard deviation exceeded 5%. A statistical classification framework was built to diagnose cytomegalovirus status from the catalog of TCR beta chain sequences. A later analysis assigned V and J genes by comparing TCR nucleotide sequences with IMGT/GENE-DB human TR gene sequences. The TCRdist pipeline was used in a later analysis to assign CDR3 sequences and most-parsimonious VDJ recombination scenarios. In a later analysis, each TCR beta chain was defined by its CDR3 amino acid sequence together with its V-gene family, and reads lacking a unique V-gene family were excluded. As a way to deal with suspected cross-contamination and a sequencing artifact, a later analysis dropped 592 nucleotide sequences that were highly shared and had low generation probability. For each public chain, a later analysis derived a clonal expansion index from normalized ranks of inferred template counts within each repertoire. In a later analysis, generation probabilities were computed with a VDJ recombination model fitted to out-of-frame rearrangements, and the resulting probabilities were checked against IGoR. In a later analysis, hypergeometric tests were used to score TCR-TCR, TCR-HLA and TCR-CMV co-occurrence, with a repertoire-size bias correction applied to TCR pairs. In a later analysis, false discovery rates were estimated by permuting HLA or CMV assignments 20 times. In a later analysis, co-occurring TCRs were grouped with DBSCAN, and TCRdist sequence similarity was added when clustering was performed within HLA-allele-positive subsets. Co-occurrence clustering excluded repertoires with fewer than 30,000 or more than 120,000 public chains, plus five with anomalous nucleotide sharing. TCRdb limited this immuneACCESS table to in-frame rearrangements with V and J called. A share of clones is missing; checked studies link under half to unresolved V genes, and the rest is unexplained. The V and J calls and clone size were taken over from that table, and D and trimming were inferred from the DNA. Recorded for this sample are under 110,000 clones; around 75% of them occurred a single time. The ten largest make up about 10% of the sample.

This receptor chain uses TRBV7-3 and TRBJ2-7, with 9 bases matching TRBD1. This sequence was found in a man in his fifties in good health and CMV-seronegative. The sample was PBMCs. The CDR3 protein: CASSLSRTGDDEQYF. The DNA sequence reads TGTGCCAGCAGCTTAAGCCGGACAGGGGACGACGAGCAGTACTTC.